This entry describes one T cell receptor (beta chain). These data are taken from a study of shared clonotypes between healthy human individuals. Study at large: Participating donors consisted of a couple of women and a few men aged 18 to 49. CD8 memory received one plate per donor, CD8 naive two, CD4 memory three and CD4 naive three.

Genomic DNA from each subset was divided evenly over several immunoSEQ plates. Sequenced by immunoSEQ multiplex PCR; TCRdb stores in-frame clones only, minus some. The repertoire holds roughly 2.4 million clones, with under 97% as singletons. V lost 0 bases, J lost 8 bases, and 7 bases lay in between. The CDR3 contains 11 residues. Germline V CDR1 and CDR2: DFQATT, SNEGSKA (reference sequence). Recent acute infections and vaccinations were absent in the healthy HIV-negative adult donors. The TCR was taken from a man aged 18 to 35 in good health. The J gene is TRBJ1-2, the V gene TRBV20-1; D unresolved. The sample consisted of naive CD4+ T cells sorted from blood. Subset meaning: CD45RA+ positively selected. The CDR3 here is CSARDQHGYTF. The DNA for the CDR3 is TGCAGTGCTAGAGATCAGCACGGCTACACCTTC.